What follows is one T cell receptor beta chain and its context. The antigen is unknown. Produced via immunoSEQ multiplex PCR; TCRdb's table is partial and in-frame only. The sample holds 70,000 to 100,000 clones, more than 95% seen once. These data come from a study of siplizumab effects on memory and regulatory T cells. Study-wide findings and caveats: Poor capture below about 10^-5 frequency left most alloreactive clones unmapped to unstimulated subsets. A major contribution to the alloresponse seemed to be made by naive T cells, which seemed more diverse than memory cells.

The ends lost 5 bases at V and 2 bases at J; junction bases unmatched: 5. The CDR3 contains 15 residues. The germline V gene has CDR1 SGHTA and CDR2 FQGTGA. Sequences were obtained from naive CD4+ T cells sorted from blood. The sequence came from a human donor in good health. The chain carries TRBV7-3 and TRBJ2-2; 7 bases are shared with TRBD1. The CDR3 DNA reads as TGTGCCAGCAGCCCTGGACAGGTTAACACCGGGGAGCTGTTTTTT. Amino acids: CASSPGQVNTGELFF.